The entry below describes one TCR beta chain. Its antigen is unknown. The CDR3 runs to 13 residues. Germline CDR1 is LNHDA and CDR2 is SQIVND (reference sequence). V gave up 2 bases and J gave up 7 bases, with 8 bases separating them. These data belong to a study of Ad26.COV2.S vaccination and SARS-CoV-2 variants. Study-wide context: The Ad26.COV2.S arm of the COV1001 trial was where the donor was placed. The vaccine Ad26.COV2.S was put into the muscle once, or twice with 56 days between.

Sequencing was performed with immunoSEQ multiplex PCR; in TCRdb, only in-frame clones are kept and a portion is missing. The table lists about 680,000 clones, around 89% of them singletons. Study-level findings and limits: While placebo recipients had lower spike-specific TCR breadth, vaccine recipients had more. Total T cell responses, in the TCR breadth and depth analyses, may have been underestimated.

Treatment reported: around 19 received Ad26.COV2.S at low or high dose, single or two shots; five or six received placebo; per-sample allocation not given. All samples were drawn on day 63, counting from the first vaccine or placebo injection. The chain carries TRBV19 and TRBJ1-4; D gene unclear. The clonotype originates from a person aged 18-65 years who received the Ad26.COV2.S COVID-19 vaccine or a placebo. Specimen: peripheral blood, collected in a trial of Ad26.COV2.S vaccine versus placebo. CDR3 sequence reads: CASSISRGEKLFF. The CDR3 DNA follows: TGTGCCAGTAGTATATCCCGGGGTGAAAAACTGTTTTTT.